One sample yielded the 14 T cell receptor beta chains listed below, sequenced in a study of shared clonotypes between healthy human individuals. Profiled with immunoSEQ multiplex PCR; TCRdb holds only in-frame clones, not every one. The table records about 490,000 clones, almost 80% of them present only once. Material: PBMCs. The receptors shown here come from a woman aged 40 to 50 in good health. Some clones in this sample may be carry-over from other donors' samples.

This clone has just a few counts. The genes are TRBV6-6 and TRBJ2-2; the match to TRBD1 covers 10 bases. V gave up 6 bases and J gave up 4 bases; unmatched junction bases: 5. The germline V gene has CDR1 MNHNY and CDR2 SVGAGI (reference sequence). The CDR3 length is 15 residues. The DNA of the CDR3 is TGTGCCAGCAGCGGACAGGGGGGTGTCACCGGGGAGCTGTTTTTT. Its protein is CASSGQGGVTGELFF.

The rearrangement uses TRBV5-1 and TRBJ2-3; 7 bases align to TRBD1. The CDR3 runs to 14 residues. The germline gives CDR1 SGHRS, CDR2 YFSETQ. V lost 7 bases to trimming and J lost 2 bases; unmatched junction nucleotides: 7. CDR3 coding DNA: TGCGCCAGCCGCCTGACAGGGTACACAGATACGCAGTATTTT. Protein: CASRLTGYTDTQYF.

The rearrangement links TRBV6-5 to TRBJ2-1, with 7 bases matching TRBD2. The V and J ends lost 0 bases and 9 bases, in that order; junction bases with no gene match: 5. The CDR3 is 14 amino acids. Germline CDR1 is MNHEY and CDR2 is SVGAGI. CDR3 nucleotides: TGTGCCAGCAGTTACTCGAAGGGGAGGGGTGAGCAGTTCTTC. Protein: CASSYSKGRGEQFF.

V is TRBV6-5 and J is TRBJ2-7; 11 bases align to TRBD1. Germline assignment: CDR1 MNHEY and CDR2 SVGAGI. The CDR3 is 15 residues long. The ends lost 2 bases at V and 3 bases at J; junction bases unmatched: 3. DNA of the CDR3: TGTGCCAGCAGTTACCGGACAGGGGGCTACTACGAGCAGTACTTC. It yields the protein CASSYRTGGYYEQYF.

Details on this clone: At one end the junction does not follow the germline gene, possibly because of a read error. This sample includes further DNA sequences coding for the same CDR3. As DNA, the CDR3 is TGTGCCTGGAGTGGTAGCGGGAGGGGCACCTACGAGCAGTACTTT. The encoded protein is CAWSGSGRGTYEQYF. V gene TRBV30 combines with J gene TRBJ2-7; 11 bases are a match to TRBD2. There are 15 residues in the CDR3. Germline V gene sequence: CDR1 GTSNPN, CDR2 SVGIG (reference sequence).

The chain's CDR3 is CASGLEGFAKLFF. The CDR3 DNA is TGTGCCAGCGGGTTGGAGGGGTTTGCAAAACTGTTTTTT. The chain combines TRBV2 with TRBJ1-4, with TRBD1 as a possible D gene (5 bases). Looked up from germline, CDR1 is SNHLY and CDR2 is FYNNEI. V lost 8 bases to trimming and J lost 10 bases, with 17 bases between them. This CDR3 is 13 amino acids long.

V gene TRBV27 combines with J gene TRBJ2-7, with 7 positions matching TRBD1. Germline-derived CDR1 and CDR2 are MNHEY and SMNVEV (reference sequence). This CDR3 contains 14 residues. V lost 5 bases, J lost 7 bases, and 11 bases stayed unmatched. The CDR3 DNA reads TGTGCCAGCAGTCGAGGACAGGTTTTATCGGAGCAGTACTTC. It specifies CASSRGQVLSEQYF.

Only a few counts were recorded for this clone. J is TRBJ2-3 and V is TRBV5-1; 8 bases agree with TRBD2. V lost 4 bases and J lost 0; bases outside the gene matches: 7. The germline gives CDR1 SGHRS, CDR2 YFSETQ. This CDR3 is 16 amino acids long. The CDR3 coding sequence is TGCGCCAGCAGCCCGGTGGCTAGCGGGAGCACAGATACGCAGTATTTT. It translates to CASSPVASGSTDTQYF.

The genes are TRBV5-6 and TRBJ2-7, with 10 bases aligning to TRBD2. The CDR3 covers 11 residues. V lost 8 bases, J lost 9 bases, and 5 bases stayed unmatched. Germline V gives CDR1 SGHDT, CDR2 YYEEEE. CDR3 loop: CASSGGTGQYF. Written as DNA, the CDR3 is TGTGCCAGTAGCGGGGGGACCGGGCAGTACTTC.

V is TRBV11-2 and J is TRBJ1-3; D unresolved. Deletions cut 1 base from V and 0 bases from J, with 10 bases between. This CDR3 has 16 residues. In germline, CDR1 is SGHAT, CDR2 FQNNGV. The CDR3: CASSLAWARSGNTIYF. The DNA of the CDR3 is TGTGCCAGCAGCTTAGCCTGGGCCCGCTCTGGAAACACCATATATTTT.

The chain links TRBV6-5 to TRBJ2-7; no clear D. The CDR3 is 13 residues long. Germline lookup yields CDR1 MNHEY and CDR2 SVGAGI. V was pared by 0 bases and J by 2 bases, with 5 bases between. The CDR3 DNA reads as TGTGCCAGCAGTTACTCCGTAGCCTACGAGCAGTACTTC. It encodes CASSYSVAYEQYF.

This rearrangement joins TRBV10-3 to TRBJ2-5; TRBD1 matches 8 bases. Losses at the gene ends were 10 bases for V and 3 bases for J; bases not matched to a gene: 4. The germline V gene encodes CDR1 ENHRY and CDR2 SYGVKD. The CDR3 extends over 12 amino acids. CDR3 in DNA: TGTGCCACTCAGGACAGGGAAGAGACCCAGTACTTC. Amino acid sequence: CATQDREETQYF.

On this clone: This likely reflects a read error, since a far larger clone is one base away. J is TRBJ2-2 and V is TRBV11-2, with 7 bases fitting TRBD1. CDR3 length: 16 amino acids. The germline gives CDR1 SGHAT, CDR2 FQNNGV. Germline trimming cut 5 bases from V and 4 bases from J; bases unmatched to any gene: 10. The CDR3 sequence is CASSLLGAGGTGELFF. The CDR3, as DNA: TGTGCCAGCAGCCTATTGGGGGCAGGGGGCACCGGGGAGCTGTTTTTT. Complete variable domain (other parts from reference TRBV11-2 and TRBJ2-2): EAGVAQSPRYKIIEKRQSVAFWCNPISGHATLYWYQQILGQGPKLLIQFQNNGVVDDSQLPKDRFSAERLKGVDSTLKIQPAKLEDSAVYLCASSLLGAGGTGELFFGEGSRLTVL.

The V and J genes are TRBV7-9 and TRBJ2-2; D might be TRBD1 or TRBD2, each matching 5 bases. Germline CDR1 SEHNR, CDR2 FQNEAQ (reference sequence). The length of the CDR3 is 14 residues. V dropped 1 base and J dropped 6 bases, with 9 bases sitting between them. This chain's CDR3 is CASSLVLGAGELFF. The CDR3 nucleotides read TGTGCCAGCAGCTTAGTACTGGGGGCCGGGGAGCTGTTTTTT.